This T cell receptor (beta chain) is from a study of beta chain features in type 1 diabetes. This clone was seen a handful of times. The authors took one heparinised blood draw, averaging around 120 mL, from each donor. Each sorted population was over 95% pure. CDR1 and CDR2 (germline): MDHEN, SYDVKM. This CDR3 comprises 17 residues. The V end lost 7 bases, the J end lost 5 bases, and 24 bases lay between the germline ends. The investigators reverse transcribed all of the isolated RNA, so they sequenced expressed TCRB transcripts. The repertoire was sequenced with immunoSEQ multiplex PCR; TCRdb's copy has only in-frame clones and lacks some. The sample yields hundreds of thousands of clones, 10% to 15% seen once.

The specimen was naive CD4+ T cells from blood. The source of this sequence is a man between 18 and 29 years old in good health. J is TRBJ1-3 and V is TRBV28; a possible D gene is TRBD1 (6 bases). The CDR3 DNA reads TGTGCCAGCACCCTACACAGGGAACCTTCTCTAAGAAACACCATATATTTT. This sequence encodes CASTLHREPSLRNTIYF.